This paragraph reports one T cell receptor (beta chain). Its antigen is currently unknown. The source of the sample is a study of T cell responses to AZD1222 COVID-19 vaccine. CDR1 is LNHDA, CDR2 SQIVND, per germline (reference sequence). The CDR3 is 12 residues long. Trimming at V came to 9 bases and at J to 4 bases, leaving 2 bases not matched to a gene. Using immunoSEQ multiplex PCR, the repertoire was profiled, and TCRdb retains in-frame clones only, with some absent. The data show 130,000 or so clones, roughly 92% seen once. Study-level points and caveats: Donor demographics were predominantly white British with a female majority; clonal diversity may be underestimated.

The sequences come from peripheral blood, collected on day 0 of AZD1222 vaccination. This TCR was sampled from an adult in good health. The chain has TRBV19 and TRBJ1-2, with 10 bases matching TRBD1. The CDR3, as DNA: TGTGCCAGCCGGGACAGGGGCTATGGCTACACCTTC. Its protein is CASRDRGYGYTF. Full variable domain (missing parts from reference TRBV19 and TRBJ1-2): DGGITQSPKYLFRKEGQNVTLSCEQNLNHDAMYWYRQDPGQGLRLIYYSQIVNDFQKGDIAEGYSVSREKKESFPLTVTSAQKNPTAFYLCASRDRGYGYTFGSGTRLTVV.